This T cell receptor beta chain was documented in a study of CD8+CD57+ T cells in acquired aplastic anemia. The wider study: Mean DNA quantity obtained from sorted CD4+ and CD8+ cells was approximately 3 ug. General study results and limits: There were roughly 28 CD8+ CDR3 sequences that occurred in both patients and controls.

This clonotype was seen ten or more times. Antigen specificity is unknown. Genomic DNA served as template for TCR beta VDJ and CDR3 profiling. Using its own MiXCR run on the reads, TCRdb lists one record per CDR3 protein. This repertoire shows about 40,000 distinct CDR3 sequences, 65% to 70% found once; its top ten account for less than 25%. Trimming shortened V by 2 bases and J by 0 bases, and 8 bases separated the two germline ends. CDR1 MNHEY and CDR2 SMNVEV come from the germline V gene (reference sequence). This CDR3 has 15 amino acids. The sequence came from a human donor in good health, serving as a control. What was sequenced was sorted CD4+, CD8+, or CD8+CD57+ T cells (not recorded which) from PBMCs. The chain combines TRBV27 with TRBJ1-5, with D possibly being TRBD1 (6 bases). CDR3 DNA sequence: TGTGCCAGCAGTTTACACAGGGATAGCAATCAGCCCCAGCATTTT. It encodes CASSLHRDSNQPQHF.